This T cell receptor (beta chain) was sequenced for a study of blood T cell repertoires in COVID-19. Study at large: Italy, Spain and the United States were the sources of the convalescent and acute COVID-19 samples. Nucleic acid was either cDNA or gDNA, and it came from T cells, B-cell-depleted T cells, or PBMCs.

This CDR3 has 16 residues. The V segment lost 8 bases and the J segment 4 bases; nucleotides outside the gene matches: 13. Per germline, CDR1 KGHSH and CDR2 LQKENI. How the authors handled the data: From reference gene primer amplification, estimates of nucleated cell counts were derived. Here immunoSEQ multiplex PCR was the method, and the copy in TCRdb shows in-frame clones only, minus some. Clone size and V and J calls were adopted from that table, with D and trimming inferred from the DNA. The sample lists approximately 150,000 clones; 70% to 90% were seen once. The V gene is TRBV18, the J gene TRBJ2-2; TRBD2 agrees at 7 bases. This receptor was obtained from an older man with acute or convalescent COVID-19. What was sequenced was peripheral blood. CDR3 DNA: TGTGCCAGCCAAGCGCCGGCTAGCGGATCCACCGGGGAGCTGTTTTTT. Protein product: CASQAPASGSTGELFF. The whole variable domain, filled in from reference TRBV18 and TRBJ2-2, reads NAGVMQNPRHLVRRRGQEARLRCSPMKGHSHVYWYRQLPEEGLKFMVYLQKENIIDESGMPKERFSAEFPKEGPSILRIQQVVRGDSAAYFCASQAPASGSTGELFFGEGSRLTVL.